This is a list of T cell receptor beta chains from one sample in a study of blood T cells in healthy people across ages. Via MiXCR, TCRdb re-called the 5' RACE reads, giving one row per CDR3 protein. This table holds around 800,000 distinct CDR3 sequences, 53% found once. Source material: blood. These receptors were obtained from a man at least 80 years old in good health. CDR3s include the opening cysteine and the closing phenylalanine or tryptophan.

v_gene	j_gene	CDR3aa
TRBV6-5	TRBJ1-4	CASTNQGVGNEKLFF
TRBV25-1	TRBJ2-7	CASSGDRGAYEQYF
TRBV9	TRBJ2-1	CASSDEGRSGNEQFF
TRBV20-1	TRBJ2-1	CSAPGLVYNEQFF
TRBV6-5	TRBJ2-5	CASSYSRTGGETQYF
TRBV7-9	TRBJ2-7	CASSLQAEQYF
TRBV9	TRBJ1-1	CASSGTGITEAFF
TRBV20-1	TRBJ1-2	CIALGGLYGYTF
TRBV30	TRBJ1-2	CAWRRGAGYTF
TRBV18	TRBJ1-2	CASSPEQGMNYGYTF
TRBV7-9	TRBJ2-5	CASSLAGEAGEQYF
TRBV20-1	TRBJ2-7	CSASTGTPLEQYF
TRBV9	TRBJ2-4	CASSVAEGGSGNIQYF
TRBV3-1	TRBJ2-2	CASSHLAGVAGELFF
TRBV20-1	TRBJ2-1	CSASQTGTQIGNEQFF
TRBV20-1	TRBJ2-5	CSASRTSGVSETQYF
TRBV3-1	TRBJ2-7	CASSQDSSGAGESSQYF
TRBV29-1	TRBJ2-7	CSVIAGNSAQYF
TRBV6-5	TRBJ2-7	CASSRDKGTYEQYF
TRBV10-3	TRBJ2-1	CAISKPGQGQFF
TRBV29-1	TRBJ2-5	CSADGPGQGNRYF
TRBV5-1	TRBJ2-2	CASSPGTGTGELFF
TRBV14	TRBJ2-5	CASSQDRHSQETQYF
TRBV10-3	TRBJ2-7	CAISGGTYEQYF
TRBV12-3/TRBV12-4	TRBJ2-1	CASSLGSSGLAGESEQFF
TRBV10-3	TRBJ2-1	CAISVEQTRNEQFF
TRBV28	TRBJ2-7	CASSQTKPYEQYF
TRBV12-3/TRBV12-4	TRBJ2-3	CASSPDGTSTDTQYF
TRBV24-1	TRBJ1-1	CATSERGSTEAFF
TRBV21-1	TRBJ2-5	CASSPPVGRGNSETQYF
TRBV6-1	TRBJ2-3	CASSAYVTSGADTQYF
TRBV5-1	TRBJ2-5	CASSPGSDKPQETQYF